The 11 T cell receptor beta chains below all came from one sample that was sequenced in a study of OX40 agonist ivuxolimab in advanced cancers. This table comes from immunoSEQ multiplex PCR, and its TCRdb copy is limited to in-frame clones, with some not included. The data contain 95,000 to 100,000 clones, about 86% of them seen just once; the ten biggest clones take up about 1.6%. Sequenced here: CD4+ or CD8+ T cells sorted from blood, sampled in a trial of the OX40 agonist ivuxolimab. Receptors originate from an adult with an advanced solid tumor such as melanoma, head and neck, liver or kidney cancer.

The V and J genes are TRBV15 and TRBJ1-1, with D possibly being TRBD1 (6 bases). V was shortened by 0 bases and J by 5 bases, with 10 bases between the two germline ends. The CDR3 has 14 residues. The germline V gene encodes CDR1 LNHNV and CDR2 YYDKDF (reference sequence). The CDR3 sequence: CATSRDLGGTEAFF. The CDR3 nucleotides are TGTGCCACCAGCAGAGATTTAGGGGGAACTGAAGCTTTCTTT. The variable domain in full, completed from reference TRBV15 and TRBJ1-1, reads DAMVIQNPRYQVTQFGKPVTLSCSQTLNHNVMYWYQQKSSQAPKLLFHYYDKDFNNEADTPDNFQSRRPNTSFCFLDIRSPGLGDTAMYLCATSRDLGGTEAFFGQGTRLTVV.

The V call is TRBV20-1, the J call TRBJ2-5; the D is unclear. The germline CDR1 and CDR2 sequences are DFQATT and SNEGSKA (reference sequence). The CDR3 sequence is 10 residues long. V was pared by 0 bases and J by 4 bases, with 0 bases between. In nucleotides, the CDR3 is TGCAGTGCTAGAGAAGAGACCCAGTACTTC. Translated: CSAREETQYF.

The sample holds many counts of this clone. The CDR3 region is CASSLGASSGELFF. The CDR3 coding sequence is TGCGCCAGCAGCTTGGGGGCATCGTCCGGGGAGCTGTTTTTT. The rearrangement links TRBV5-1 to TRBJ2-2, with D uncertain. Germline V lookup: CDR1 SGHRS, CDR2 YFSETQ. The V gene lost 0 bases and the J gene lost 6 bases, with 9 bases spanning the gap. This CDR3 comprises 14 residues.

The chain combines TRBV11-3 with TRBJ2-7, with D unresolved. V lost 3 bases and J 2 bases, leaving 8 bases between the germline ends. The CDR3 is made up of 13 amino acids. Germline-derived CDR1 and CDR2 are SGHNT and YENEEA. The CDR3 region has the DNA TGTGCCAGCAGCTTGGACGGTACCTACGAGCAGTACTTC. Amino acid sequence: CASSLDGTYEQYF.

The chain combines TRBV15 with TRBJ2-4; possibly TRBD2 for D (5 bases). There are 15 residues in the CDR3. V was clipped by 5 bases and J by 0 bases, with 11 bases between them. The V gene's germline CDR1 is LNHNV and CDR2 YYDKDF (reference sequence). The CDR3 spells CATSPRREAKNIQYF. CDR3 coding DNA: TGTGCCACCAGCCCCCGCCGGGAAGCCAAAAACATTCAGTACTTC.

The rearrangement uses TRBV9 and TRBJ2-4, with 12 bases matching TRBD2. J lost 2 bases, V lost 5 bases, and 8 bases had no gene match. Per the germline V gene, CDR1 is SGDLS and CDR2 is YYNGEE. The CDR3 has 17 residues. DNA for the CDR3: TGTGCCAGCAGTACCGGACTAGCGGGATCTCCCAAAAACATTCAGTACTTC. Encoded protein: CASSTGLAGSPKNIQYF.

This chain connects TRBV7-9 to TRBJ2-7, with a tentative D call TRBD1 (6 bases). This CDR3 has 13 amino acids. V lost 6 bases to trimming and J lost 7 bases, with 16 bases between them. Germline V gene lookup returns CDR1 SEHNR and CDR2 FQNEAQ (reference sequence). The CDR3 spells CASSPRGLREQYF. CDR3 DNA sequence: TGTGCCAGCAGTCCCAGGGGTCTAAGGGAGCAGTACTTC.

This sequence joins TRBV11-2 and TRBJ2-5, with 9 bases aligning to TRBD2. This CDR3 is built from 15 residues. In germline, CDR1 is SGHAT, CDR2 FQNNGV. V gave up 2 bases and J gave up 4 bases; unmatched junction bases: 5. CDR3 protein: CASSLMGGGAETQYF. CDR3 DNA sequence: TGTGCCAGCAGCTTAATGGGCGGGGGGGCAGAGACCCAGTACTTC.

The rearrangement joins TRBV10-3 to TRBJ1-5; weak D call: TRBD1 (5 bases). V lost 2 bases and J 0 bases, leaving 8 bases between the germline ends. This CDR3 is 15 amino acids long. The germline CDR1 and CDR2 sequences are ENHRY and SYGVKD. CDR3 sequence (DNA): TGTGCCATCAGTGAGGGGGGGTATAGCAATCAGCCCCAGCATTTT. Translated, it gives CAISEGGYSNQPQHF.

A few counts support this clone. V is TRBV5-4 and J is TRBJ2-4, with a weak D call TRBD2 (7 bases). The germline V gene has CDR1 SGHNT and CDR2 YYREEE (reference sequence). The V end was cut by 4 bases, the J end by 1 base, with 15 bases between. This CDR3 has 16 amino acids. The CDR3 bases are TGTGCCAGCAGCCCTAGGGGGGGCGAGGCCAAAAACATTCAGTACTTC. Its translation is CASSPRGGEAKNIQYF.

The chain recombines TRBV4-3 with TRBJ1-1, with 8 bases matching TRBD1. The CDR3 has 13 residues. CDR1 is LGHNA and CDR2 is YSLEER in the germline V gene. After removal of 1 base from V and 12 bases from J, the junction contained 7 bases not matched to a gene. Written as DNA, the CDR3 is TGCGCCAGCAGCCAAGGGCTACAGGGGGTAACTTTCTTT. It translates to CASSQGLQGVTFF.